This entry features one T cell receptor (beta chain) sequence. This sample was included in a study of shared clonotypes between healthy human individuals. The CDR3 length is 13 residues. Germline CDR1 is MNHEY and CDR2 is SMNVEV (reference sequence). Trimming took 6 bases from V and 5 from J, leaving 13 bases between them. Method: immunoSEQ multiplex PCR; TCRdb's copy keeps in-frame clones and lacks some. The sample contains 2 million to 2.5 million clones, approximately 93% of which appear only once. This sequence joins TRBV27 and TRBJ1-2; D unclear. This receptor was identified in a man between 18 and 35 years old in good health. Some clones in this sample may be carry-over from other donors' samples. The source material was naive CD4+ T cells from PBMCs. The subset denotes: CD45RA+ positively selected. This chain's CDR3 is CASRSDGTYGYTF. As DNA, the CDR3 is TGTGCCAGCAGATCAGACGGAACTTATGGCTACACCTTC.